The source of this T cell receptor beta chain is a study of human T cells and chemical hapten exposure. Findings and caveats of the study: TCRs at a frequency above 1 in 1000 stayed unchanged with DPC sensitization.

Individual cDNA molecules each carried unique molecular identifiers attached by the library. In the study's own analysis: Counting gave a median of around 89,000 TCRs per sample, with values ranging from about 23,224 to 700,000. One entry per CDR3 protein results from TCRdb running MiXCR on the 5' RACE reads. The V and J calls were not made by the authors but by TCRdb's processing. In the table there are about 140,000 distinct CDR3 sequences, around 4.4% of which are singletons. V was pared by 5 bases and J by 1 base, with 9 bases between. CDR1 SGHTA and CDR2 FQGNSA come from the germline V gene. This CDR3 has 15 amino acids. This clonotype was observed at least ten times. Its specificity is unknown. Someone pulled total RNA out of unfractionated whole blood.

The V gene is TRBV7-2, the J gene TRBJ2-6, with D possibly TRBD1 on 5 matching bases. This sequence was found in a female donor in good health. The CDR3 DNA is TGTGCCAGCAGCCAAGGGGCGTCTGGGGCCAACGTCCTGACTTTC. Its protein product is CASSQGASGANVLTF.